This TCR beta chain was sequenced for a study of blood T cell repertoires in COVID-19. Cohort 3 donors counted as recovered after two negative PCRs, clearance, or resolved symptoms. The germline gives CDR1 LGHDT, CDR2 YNNKEL (reference sequence). With V trimmed by 4 bases and J by 8 bases, 6 bases remained unmatched. There are 14 residues in the CDR3. Per the study methods: Reference gene primer amplification yielded estimated nucleated cell counts. Some clones are missing from TCRdb's copy, which holds only in-frame ones; the method was immunoSEQ multiplex PCR. V, J and clone size were drawn from that table, and D and trimming were deduced from the DNA. The sample lists roughly 150,000 clones, around 80% occurring once.

This TCR was recovered from a man over 45 who had recovered from COVID-19. The sample was PBMCs or T cells enriched from blood (not recorded which). The chain carries TRBV3-1 (or the pseudogene TRBV3-2) and TRBJ1-4; 8 positions agree with TRBD1. For the CDR3, the DNA is TGTGCCAGCAGCCTAGCAGGGGGCGACGAAAAACTGTTTTTT. Its translation: CASSLAGGDEKLFF.